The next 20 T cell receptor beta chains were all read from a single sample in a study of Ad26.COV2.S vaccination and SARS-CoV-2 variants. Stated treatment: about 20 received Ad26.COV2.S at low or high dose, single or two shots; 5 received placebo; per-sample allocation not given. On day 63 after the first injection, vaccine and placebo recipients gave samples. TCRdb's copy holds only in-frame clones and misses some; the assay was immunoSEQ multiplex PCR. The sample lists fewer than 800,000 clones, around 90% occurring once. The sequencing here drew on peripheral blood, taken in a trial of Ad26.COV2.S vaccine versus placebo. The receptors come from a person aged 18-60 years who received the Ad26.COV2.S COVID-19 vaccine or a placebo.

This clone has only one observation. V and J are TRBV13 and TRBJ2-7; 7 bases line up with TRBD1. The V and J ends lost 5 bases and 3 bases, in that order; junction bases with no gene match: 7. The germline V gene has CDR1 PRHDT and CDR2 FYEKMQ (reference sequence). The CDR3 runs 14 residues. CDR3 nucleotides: TGTGCCAGCAGCAATCCGGGACAGCGCTACGAGCAGTACTTC. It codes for CASSNPGQRYEQYF.

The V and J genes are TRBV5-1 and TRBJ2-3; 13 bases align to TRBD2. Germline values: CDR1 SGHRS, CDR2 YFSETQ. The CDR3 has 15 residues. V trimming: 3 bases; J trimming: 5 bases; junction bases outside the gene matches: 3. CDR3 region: CASSSGLAGIDTQYF. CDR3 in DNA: TGCGCCAGCAGCTCGGGACTAGCGGGAATAGATACGCAGTATTTT. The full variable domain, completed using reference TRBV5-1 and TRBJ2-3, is KAGVTQTPRYLIKTRGQQVTLSCSPISGHRSVSWYQQTPGQGLQFLFEYFSETQRNKGNFPGRFSGRQFSNSRSEMNVSTLELGDSALYLCASSSGLAGIDTQYFGPGTRLTVL.

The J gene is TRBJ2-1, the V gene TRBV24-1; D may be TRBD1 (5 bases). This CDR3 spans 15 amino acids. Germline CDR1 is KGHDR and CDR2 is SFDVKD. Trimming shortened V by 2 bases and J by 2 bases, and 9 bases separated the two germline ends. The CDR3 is CATSDSTTAYNEQFF. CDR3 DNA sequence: TGTGCCACCAGTGATTCCACGACAGCCTACAATGAGCAGTTCTTC.

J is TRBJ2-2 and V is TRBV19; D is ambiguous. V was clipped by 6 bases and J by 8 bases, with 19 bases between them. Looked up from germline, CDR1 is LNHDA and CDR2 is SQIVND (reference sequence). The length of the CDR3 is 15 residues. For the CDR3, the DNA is TGTGCCAGTAGACTCTGGGGTAGCCTTTCGGGGGAGCTGTTTTTT. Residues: CASRLWGSLSGELFF.

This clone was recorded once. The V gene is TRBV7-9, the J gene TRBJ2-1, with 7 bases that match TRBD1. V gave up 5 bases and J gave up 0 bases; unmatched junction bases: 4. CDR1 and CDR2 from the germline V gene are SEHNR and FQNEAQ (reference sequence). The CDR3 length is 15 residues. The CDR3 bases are TGTGCCAGCAGCCTCCGGGACAGCTCCTACAATGAGCAGTTCTTC. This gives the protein CASSLRDSSYNEQFF.

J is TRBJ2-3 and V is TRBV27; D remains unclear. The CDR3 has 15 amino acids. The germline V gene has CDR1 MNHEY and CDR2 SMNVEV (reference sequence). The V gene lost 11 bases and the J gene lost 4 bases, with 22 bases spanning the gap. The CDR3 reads CAHSATRIDADTQYF. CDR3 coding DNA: TGTGCCCATTCCGCGACGCGAATCGATGCAGATACGCAGTATTTT.

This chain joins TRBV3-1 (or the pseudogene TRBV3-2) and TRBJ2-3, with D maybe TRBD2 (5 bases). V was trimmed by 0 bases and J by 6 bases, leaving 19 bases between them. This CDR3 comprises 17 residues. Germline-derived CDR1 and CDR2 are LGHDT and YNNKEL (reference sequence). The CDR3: CASSQDQRTSVWDTQYF. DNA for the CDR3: TGTGCCAGCAGCCAAGATCAGCGGACGTCAGTTTGGGATACGCAGTATTTT.

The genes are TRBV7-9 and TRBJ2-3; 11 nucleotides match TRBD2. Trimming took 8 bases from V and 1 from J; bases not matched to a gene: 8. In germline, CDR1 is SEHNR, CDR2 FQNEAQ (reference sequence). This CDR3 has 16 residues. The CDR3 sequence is CASAVAGGPGTDTQYF. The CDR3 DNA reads TGTGCCAGCGCGGTAGCGGGAGGGCCGGGCACAGATACGCAGTATTTT.

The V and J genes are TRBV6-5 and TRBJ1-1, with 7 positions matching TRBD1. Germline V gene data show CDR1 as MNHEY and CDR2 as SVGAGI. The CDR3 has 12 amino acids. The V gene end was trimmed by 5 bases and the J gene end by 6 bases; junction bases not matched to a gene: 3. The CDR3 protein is CASSTQGAEAFF. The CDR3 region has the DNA TGTGCCAGCAGTACGCAGGGGGCTGAAGCTTTCTTT.

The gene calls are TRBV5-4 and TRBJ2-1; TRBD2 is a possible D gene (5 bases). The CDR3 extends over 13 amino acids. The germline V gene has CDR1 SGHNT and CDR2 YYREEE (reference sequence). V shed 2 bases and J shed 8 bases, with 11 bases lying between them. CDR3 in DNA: TGTGCCAGCAGCTTAGGGAGTGGGTATGAGCAGTTCTTC. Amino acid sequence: CASSLGSGYEQFF.

CDR3 DNA sequence: TGTGCCAGTAGTTCGACAGGGGAGATGTACGAGCAGTACTTC. Its translation is CASSSTGEMYEQYF. The J gene is TRBJ2-7, the V gene TRBV19; 8 positions match TRBD1. There are 14 residues in the CDR3. CDR1 and CDR2 from the germline V gene are LNHDA and SQIVND (reference sequence). The V and J ends lost 5 bases and 4 bases, in that order; junction bases with no gene match: 7.

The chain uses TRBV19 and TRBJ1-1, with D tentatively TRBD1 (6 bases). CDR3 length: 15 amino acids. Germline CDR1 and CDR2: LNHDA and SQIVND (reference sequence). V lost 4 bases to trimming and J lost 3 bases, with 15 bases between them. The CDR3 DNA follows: TGTGCCAGTAGTAAAACAGGGATAGCGTACACTGAAGCTTTCTTT. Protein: CASSKTGIAYTEAFF. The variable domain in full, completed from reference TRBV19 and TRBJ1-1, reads DGGITQSPKYLFRKEGQNVTLSCEQNLNHDAMYWYRQDPGQGLRLIYYSQIVNDFQKGDIAEGYSVSREKKESFPLTVTSAQKNPTAFYLCASSKTGIAYTEAFFGQGTRLTVV.

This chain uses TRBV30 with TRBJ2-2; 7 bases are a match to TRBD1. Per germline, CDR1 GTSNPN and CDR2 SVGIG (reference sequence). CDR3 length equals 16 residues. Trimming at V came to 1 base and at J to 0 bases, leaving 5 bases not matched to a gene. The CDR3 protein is CAWSEKGGANTGELFF. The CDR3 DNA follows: TGTGCCTGGAGTGAGAAAGGGGGCGCGAACACCGGGGAGCTGTTTTTT. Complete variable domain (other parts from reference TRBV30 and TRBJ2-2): SQTIHQWPATLVQPVGSPLSLECTVEGTSNPNLYWYRQAAGRGLQLLFYSVGIGQISSEVPQNLSASRPQDRQFILSSKKLLLSDSGFYLCAWSEKGGANTGELFFGEGSRLTVL.

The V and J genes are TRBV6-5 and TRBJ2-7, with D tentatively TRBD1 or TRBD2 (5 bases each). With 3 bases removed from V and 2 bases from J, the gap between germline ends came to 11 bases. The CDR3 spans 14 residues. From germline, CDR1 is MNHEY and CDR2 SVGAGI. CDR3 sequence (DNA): TGTGCCAGCAGTTATGGGGACCGCGCCTACGAGCAGTACTTC. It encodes CASSYGDRAYEQYF.

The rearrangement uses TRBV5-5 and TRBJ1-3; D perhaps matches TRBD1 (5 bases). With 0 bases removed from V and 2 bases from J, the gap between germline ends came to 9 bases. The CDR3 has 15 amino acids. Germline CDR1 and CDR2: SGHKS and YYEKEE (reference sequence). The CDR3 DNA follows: TGTGCCAGCAGCTTGGGCAGGGATCCTGGAAACACCATATATTTT. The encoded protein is CASSLGRDPGNTIYF.

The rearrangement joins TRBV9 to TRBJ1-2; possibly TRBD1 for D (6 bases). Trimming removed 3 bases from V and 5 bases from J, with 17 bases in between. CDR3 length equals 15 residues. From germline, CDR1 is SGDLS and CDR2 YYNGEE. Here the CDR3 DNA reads TGTGCCAGCAGCGCTTACCCCGGGACACCTTATGGCTACACCTTC. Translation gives CASSAYPGTPYGYTF.

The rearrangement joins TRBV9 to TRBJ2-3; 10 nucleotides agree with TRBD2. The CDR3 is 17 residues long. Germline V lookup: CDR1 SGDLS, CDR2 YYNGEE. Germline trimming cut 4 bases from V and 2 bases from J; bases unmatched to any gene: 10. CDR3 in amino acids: CASSPDGLAENTDTQYF. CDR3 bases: TGTGCCAGCAGCCCAGACGGACTAGCGGAAAACACAGATACGCAGTATTTT. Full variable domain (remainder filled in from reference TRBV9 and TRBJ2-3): DSGVTQTPKHLITATGQRVTLRCSPRSGDLSVYWYQQSLDQGLQFLIQYYNGEERAKGNILERFSAQQFPDLHSELNLSSLELGDSALYFCASSPDGLAENTDTQYFGPGTRLTVL.

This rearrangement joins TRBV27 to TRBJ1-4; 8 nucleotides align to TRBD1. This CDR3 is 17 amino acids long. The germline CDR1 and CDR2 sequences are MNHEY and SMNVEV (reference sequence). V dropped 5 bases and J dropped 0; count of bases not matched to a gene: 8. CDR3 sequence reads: CASSGGQGLATNEKLFF. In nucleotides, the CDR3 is TGTGCCAGCAGTGGTGGACAGGGTCTTGCAACTAATGAAAAACTGTTTTTT.

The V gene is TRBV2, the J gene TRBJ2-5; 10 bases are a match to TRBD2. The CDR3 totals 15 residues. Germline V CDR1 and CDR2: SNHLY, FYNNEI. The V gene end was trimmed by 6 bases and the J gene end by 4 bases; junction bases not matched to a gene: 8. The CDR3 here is CASRPLAGARETQYF. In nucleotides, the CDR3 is TGTGCCAGCAGGCCTCTAGCGGGAGCGCGAGAGACCCAGTACTTC.

The CDR3 sequence is CASSVGVRGNEQFF. The CDR3 DNA reads TGTGCCAGCAGCGTAGGGGTCAGGGGAAATGAGCAGTTCTTC. The chain combines TRBV9 with TRBJ2-1, with D possibly matching TRBD1 (6 bases). V lost 0 bases and J lost 7, with 11 bases in between. From germline, CDR1 is SGDLS and CDR2 YYNGEE. The CDR3 covers 14 residues.